This T cell receptor (beta chain) was captured in a study of cytomegalovirus exposure and HLA in healthy donors. The overall study: Previous work identified roughly 110 million unique TCR beta sequences from some 170 million T cells. Study observations and caveats: Looking again later, the authors saw that most CMV-associated TCR beta chains seemed HLA-restricted. Across donors, sequencing depth was assumed by presence/absence analyses to be roughly uniform.

The PCR contained 60 Vbeta and 13 Jbeta primers. TCRdb keeps only in-frame clones here, not all; method: immunoSEQ multiplex PCR. The top ten hold 1.5% to 2% of the sample, which has approximately 200,000 clones, about 80% seen once. On this clone itself: What it binds is not known.

The ends were cut back, 0 bases at V and 2 bases at J, with 6 bases in the middle. Germline V gene sequence: CDR1 SGHRS, CDR2 YFSETQ. This CDR3 has 14 amino acids. J is TRBJ1-3 and V is TRBV5-1; tentative D call: TRBD1 (5 bases). Sequenced material: PBMCs. The TCR was taken from a man under 40 in good health and CMV-seronegative. CDR3 sequence reads: CASSLGGAGNTIYF. The CDR3 DNA follows: TGCGCCAGCAGCTTGGGGGGGGCTGGAAACACCATATATTTT.